The clone carrying this T cell receptor beta chain was seen at least ten times. TCR beta CDR3 regions were amplified from RNA transcripts. Primed by the HTBI set, a first-round RT-PCR was run on the TCR CDR3. A single record per CDR3 protein comes from TCRdb applying MiXCR to the multiplex PCR reads. The sample holds hundreds of thousands of distinct CDR3 sequences, around 26% seen once. These data originate in a study of T cells in Graves' hyperthyroidism and ophthalmopathy. Germline V gives CDR1 SGHVS, CDR2 FQNEAQ. The ends lost 6 bases at V and 3 bases at J; junction bases unmatched: 16. CDR3 size: 18 residues.

What was sequenced was blood. The V and J genes are TRBV7-8 and TRBJ2-7; 11 positions match TRBD2. The clonotype originates from a woman aged 40 to 49 with Graves' ophthalmopathy. CDR3 sequence (DNA): TGTGCCAGCAGGCCTATGGGGCTAGCGGGAGGAACCCGCTACGAGCAGTACTTC. The encoded protein is CASRPMGLAGGTRYEQYF.